This TCR beta chain was observed in a study of patients and donors after allogeneic stem cell transplantation. The V and J ends lost 5 bases and 11 bases respectively, with 12 bases between them. The CDR3 sequence is 11 residues long. CDR1 is MDHEN and CDR2 is SYDVKM in the germline V gene. TCRdb re-analysed the RT-PCR reads in MiXCR, keeping a single row per CDR3 protein. The sample has 150,000 to 250,000 distinct CDR3 sequences; 35% to 50% are singletons. This clonotype was recorded a few times. The rearrangement uses TRBV28 and TRBJ1-1; perhaps TRBD1 as D (6 bases). This TCR came from a human donor who was either an allogeneic HSCT recipient or a stem cell or donor lymphocyte infusion donor (not recorded which). It is not recorded whose cells these are; they may come from a transplant donor. The sequenced sample was blood, either unsorted or a sorted T cell fraction (not recorded which). The CDR3 loop is CASSNRDKAFF. The CDR3 coding sequence is TGTGCCAGCAGTAACAGGGATAAGGCTTTCTTT.